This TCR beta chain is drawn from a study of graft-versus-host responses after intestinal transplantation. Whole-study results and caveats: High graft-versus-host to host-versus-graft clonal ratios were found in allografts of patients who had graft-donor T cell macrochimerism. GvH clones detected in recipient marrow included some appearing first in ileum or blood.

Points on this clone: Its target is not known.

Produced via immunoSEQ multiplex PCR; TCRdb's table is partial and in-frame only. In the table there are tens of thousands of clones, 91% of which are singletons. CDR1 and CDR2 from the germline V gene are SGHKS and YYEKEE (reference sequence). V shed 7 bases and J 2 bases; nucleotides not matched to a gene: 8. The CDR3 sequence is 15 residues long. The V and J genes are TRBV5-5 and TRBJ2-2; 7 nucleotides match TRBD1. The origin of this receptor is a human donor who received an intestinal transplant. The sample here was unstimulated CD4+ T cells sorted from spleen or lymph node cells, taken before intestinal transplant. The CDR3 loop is CASESGQPNTGELFF. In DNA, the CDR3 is TGTGCCAGCGAGTCGGGACAGCCCAACACCGGGGAGCTGTTTTTT. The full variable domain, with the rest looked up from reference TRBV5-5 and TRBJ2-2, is DAGVTQSPTHLIKTRGQQVTLRCSPISGHKSVSWYQQVLGQGPQFIFQYYEKEERGRGNFPDRFSARQFPNYSSELNVNALLLGDSALYLCASESGQPNTGELFFGEGSRLTVL.